The clone carrying this T cell receptor beta chain appeared many times. Its antigen is undetermined. The data originate from a study of molecular identifiers for immune sequencing clone quantification. Study-level background: RNA, taken in replicates from approximately 20,000 or 100,000 naive CD8 cells, was split five ways, with four sequenced.

The V gene lost 5 bases and the J gene lost 1 base, with 15 bases spanning the gap. This CDR3 is built from 14 residues. Germline V gene lookup returns CDR1 DFQATT and CDR2 SNEGSKA (reference sequence). Naive CD8 T cells were sorted, and the gate applied was CD8+CD4-CCR7+CD45RA+. One entry per CDR3 protein results from TCRdb running MiXCR on the PCR reads. There are tens of thousands of distinct CDR3 sequences in the sample; about 18% occur only once, and roughly 6.9% lies in the top ten. Points from the study as a whole: Shared barcodes on identical TCR molecules could underestimate the sizes of highly expanded clones. In naive cells, under 1% of molecules belonged to clones above 20 RNA copies, against over 97% in effector cells.

Sequencing used naive CD8+ T cells from blood, with Jurkat cell RNA spiked in. Subset noted: FACS-sorted CD8+CD4-CCR7+CD45RA+ naive T cells. The genes are TRBV20-1 and TRBJ2-7; perhaps TRBD2 as D (5 bases). This receptor was obtained from a human donor in good health. Some libraries in this study had Jurkat cell RNA spiked in. The CDR3 nucleotides are TGCAGTGCTGAGTCTGGTGAGGGATCCTACGAGCAGTACTTC. It codes for CSAESGEGSYEQYF.